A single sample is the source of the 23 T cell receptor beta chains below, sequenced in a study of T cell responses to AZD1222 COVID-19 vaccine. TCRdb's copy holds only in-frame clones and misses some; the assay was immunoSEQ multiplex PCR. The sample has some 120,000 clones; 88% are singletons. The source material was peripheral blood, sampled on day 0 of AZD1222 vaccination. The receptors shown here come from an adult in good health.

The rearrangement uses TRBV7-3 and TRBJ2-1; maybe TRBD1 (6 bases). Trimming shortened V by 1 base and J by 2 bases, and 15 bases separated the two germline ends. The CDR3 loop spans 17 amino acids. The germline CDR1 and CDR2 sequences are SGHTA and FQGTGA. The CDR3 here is CASSLIGETGPYNEQFF. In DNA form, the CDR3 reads TGTGCCAGCAGCTTAATAGGCGAAACAGGGCCCTACAATGAGCAGTTCTTC.

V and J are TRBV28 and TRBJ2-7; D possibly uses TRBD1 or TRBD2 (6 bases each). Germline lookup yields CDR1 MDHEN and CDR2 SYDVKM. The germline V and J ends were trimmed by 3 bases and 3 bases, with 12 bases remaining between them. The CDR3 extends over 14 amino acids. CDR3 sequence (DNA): TGTGCCAGCAGTTTGCAGGGGCGGGGCTACGAGCAGTACTTC. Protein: CASSLQGRGYEQYF.

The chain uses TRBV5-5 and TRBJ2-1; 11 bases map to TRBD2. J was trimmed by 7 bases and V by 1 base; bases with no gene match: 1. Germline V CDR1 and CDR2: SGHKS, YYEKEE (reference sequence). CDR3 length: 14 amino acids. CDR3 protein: CASSLLAGGNEQFF. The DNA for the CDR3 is TGTGCCAGCAGCTTGTTAGCGGGAGGGAATGAGCAGTTCTTC.

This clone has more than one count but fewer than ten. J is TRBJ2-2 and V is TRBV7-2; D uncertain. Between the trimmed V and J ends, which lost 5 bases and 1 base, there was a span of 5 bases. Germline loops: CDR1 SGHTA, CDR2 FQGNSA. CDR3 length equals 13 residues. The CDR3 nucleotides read TGTGCCAGCAGCCGACAGAACACCGGGGAGCTGTTTTTT. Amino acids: CASSRQNTGELFF.

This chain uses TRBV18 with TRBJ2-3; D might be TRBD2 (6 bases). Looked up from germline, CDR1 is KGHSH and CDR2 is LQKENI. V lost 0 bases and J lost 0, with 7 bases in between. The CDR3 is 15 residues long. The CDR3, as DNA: TGTGCCAGCTCACCACCGGGGGGAAGCACAGATACGCAGTATTTT. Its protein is CASSPPGGSTDTQYF.

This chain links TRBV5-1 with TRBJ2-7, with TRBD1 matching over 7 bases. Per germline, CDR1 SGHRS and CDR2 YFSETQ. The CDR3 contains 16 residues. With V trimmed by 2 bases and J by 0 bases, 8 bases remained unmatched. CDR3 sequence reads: CASSFSWDSISYEQYF. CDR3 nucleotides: TGCGCCAGCAGCTTCTCCTGGGACAGCATCTCCTACGAGCAGTACTTC.

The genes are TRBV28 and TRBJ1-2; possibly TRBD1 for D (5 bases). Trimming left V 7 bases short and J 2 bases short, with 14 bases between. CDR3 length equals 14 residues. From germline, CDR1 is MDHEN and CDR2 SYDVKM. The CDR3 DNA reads TGTGCCAGCAATCGCAGGGTCCGGAACTATGGCTACACCTTC. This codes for CASNRRVRNYGYTF.

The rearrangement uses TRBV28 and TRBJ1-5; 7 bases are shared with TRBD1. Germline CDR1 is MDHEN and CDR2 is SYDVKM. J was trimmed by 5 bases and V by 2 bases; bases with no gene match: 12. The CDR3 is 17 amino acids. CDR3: CASSLRTGQASYQPQHF. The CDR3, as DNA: TGTGCCAGCAGTTTACGGACCGGACAGGCCTCCTATCAGCCCCAGCATTTT.

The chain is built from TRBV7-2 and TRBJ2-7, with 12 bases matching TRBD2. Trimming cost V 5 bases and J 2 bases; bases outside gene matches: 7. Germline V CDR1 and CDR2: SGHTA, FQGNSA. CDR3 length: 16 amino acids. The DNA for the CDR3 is TGTGCCAGCAGCCTGGCCTCTAGCGGGGGGGCCTACGAGCAGTACTTC. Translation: CASSLASSGGAYEQYF.

CDR3 amino acids: CASSLVGGSYNEQFF. Here the CDR3 DNA reads TGCGCCAGCAGCTTGGTGGGCGGGAGCTACAATGAGCAGTTCTTC. The chain is built from TRBV5-1 and TRBJ2-1, with 7 bases aligning to TRBD2. CDR3 length: 15 residues. Germline values: CDR1 SGHRS, CDR2 YFSETQ. V lost 0 bases to trimming and J lost 3 bases; unmatched junction nucleotides: 3.

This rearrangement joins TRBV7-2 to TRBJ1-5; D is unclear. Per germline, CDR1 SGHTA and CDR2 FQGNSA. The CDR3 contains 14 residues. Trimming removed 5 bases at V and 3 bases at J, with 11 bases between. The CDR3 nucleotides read TGTGCCAGCAGCCCACGGGCAGACAATCAGCCCCAGCATTTT. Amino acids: CASSPRADNQPQHF. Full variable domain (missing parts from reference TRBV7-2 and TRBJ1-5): GAGVSQSPSNKVTEKGKDVELRCDPISGHTALYWYRQSLGQGLEFLIYFQGNSAPDKSGLPSDRFSAERTGGSVSTLTIQRTQQEDSAVYLCASSPRADNQPQHFGDGTRLSIL.

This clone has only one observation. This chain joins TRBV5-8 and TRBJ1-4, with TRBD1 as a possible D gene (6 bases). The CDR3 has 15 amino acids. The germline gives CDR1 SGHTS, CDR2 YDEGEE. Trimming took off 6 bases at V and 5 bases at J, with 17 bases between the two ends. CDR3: CASNPNRVRNEKLFF. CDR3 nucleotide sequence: TGTGCCAGCAACCCTAACAGGGTACGAAATGAAAAACTGTTTTTT.

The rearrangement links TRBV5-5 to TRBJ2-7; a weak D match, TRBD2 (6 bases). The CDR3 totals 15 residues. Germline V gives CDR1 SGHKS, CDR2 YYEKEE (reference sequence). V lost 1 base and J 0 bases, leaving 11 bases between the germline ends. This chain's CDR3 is CASSLQAGSSYEQYF. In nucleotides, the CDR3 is TGTGCCAGCAGCTTGCAGGCGGGGAGCTCCTACGAGCAGTACTTC.

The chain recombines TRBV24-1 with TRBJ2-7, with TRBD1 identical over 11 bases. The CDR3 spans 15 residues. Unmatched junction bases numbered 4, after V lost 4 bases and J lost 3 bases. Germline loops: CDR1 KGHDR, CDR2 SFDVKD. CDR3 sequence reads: CATSDPGQGGYEQYF. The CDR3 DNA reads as TGTGCCACCAGTGACCCGGGACAGGGGGGCTACGAGCAGTACTTC.

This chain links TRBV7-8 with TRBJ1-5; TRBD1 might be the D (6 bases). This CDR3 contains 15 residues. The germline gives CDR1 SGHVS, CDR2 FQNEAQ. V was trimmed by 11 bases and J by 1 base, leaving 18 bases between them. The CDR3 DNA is TGTGCCGCGGGGGGCCCGGGACGGAGCAATCAGCCCCAGCATTTT. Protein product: CAAGGPGRSNQPQHF.

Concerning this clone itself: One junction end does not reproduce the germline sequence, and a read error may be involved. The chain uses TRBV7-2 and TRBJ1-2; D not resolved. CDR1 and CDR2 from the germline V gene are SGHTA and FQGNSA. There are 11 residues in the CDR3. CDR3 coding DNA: TGTGCCAGCAGCTCCCGGGGTAGCGCTCACTTC. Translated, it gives CASSSRGSAHF.

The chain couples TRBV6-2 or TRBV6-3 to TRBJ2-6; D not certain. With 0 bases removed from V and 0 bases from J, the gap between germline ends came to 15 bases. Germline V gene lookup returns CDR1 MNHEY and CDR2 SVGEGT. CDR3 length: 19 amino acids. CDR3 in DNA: TGTGCCAGCAGTTACTCGTTCGCCCGTTTTAGCTCTGGGGCCAACGTCCTGACTTTC. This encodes CASSYSFARFSSGANVLTF.

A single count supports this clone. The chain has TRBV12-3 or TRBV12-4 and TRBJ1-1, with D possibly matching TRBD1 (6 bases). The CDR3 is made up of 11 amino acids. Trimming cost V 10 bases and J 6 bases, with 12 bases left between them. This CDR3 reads CATRTASEAFF. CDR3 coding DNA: TGTGCCACTAGGACAGCCTCTGAAGCTTTCTTT.

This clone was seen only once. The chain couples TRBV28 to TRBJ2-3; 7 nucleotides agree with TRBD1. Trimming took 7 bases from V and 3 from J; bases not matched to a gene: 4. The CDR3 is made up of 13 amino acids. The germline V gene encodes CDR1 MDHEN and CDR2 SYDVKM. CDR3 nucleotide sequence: TGTGCCAGCAAGGACAGGCCAACAGATACGCAGTATTTT. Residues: CASKDRPTDTQYF. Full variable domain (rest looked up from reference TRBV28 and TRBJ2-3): DVKVTQSSRYLVKRTGEKVFLECVQDMDHENMFWYRQDPGLGLRLIYFSYDVKMKEKGDIPEGYSVSREKKERFSLILESASTNQTSMYLCASKDRPTDTQYFGPGTRLTVL.

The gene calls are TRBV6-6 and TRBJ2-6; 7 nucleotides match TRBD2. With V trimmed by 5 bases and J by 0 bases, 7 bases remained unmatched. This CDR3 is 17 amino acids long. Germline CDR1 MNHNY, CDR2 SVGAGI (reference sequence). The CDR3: CASSHKPGGSGANVLTF. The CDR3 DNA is TGTGCCAGCAGTCATAAACCGGGGGGCTCTGGGGCCAACGTCCTGACTTTC.

Here the CDR3 DNA reads TGTGCCAGCAGTGTAATCGGCGGGGGCCACTACAATGAGCAGTTCTTC. Translating it yields CASSVIGGGHYNEQFF. This rearrangement joins TRBV11-2 to TRBJ2-1; a possible D gene is TRBD2 (7 bases). V dropped 6 bases and J dropped 3 bases, with 18 bases sitting between them. CDR3 length: 16 amino acids. CDR1 is SGHAT, CDR2 FQNNGV, per germline.

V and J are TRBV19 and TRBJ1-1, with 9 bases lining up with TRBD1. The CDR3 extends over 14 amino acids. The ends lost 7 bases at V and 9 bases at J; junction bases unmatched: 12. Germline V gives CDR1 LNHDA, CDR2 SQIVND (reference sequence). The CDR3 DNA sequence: TGTGCCAGTACTGCTGGGGACAGGGTATTTAAAGCTTTCTTT. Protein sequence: CASTAGDRVFKAFF.

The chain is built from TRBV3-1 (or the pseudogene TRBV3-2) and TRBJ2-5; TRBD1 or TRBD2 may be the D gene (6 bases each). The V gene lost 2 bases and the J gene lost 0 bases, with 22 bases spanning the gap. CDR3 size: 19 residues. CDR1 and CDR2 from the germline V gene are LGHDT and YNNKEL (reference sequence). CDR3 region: CASSQLLLEGVMYQETQYF. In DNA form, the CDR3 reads TGTGCCAGCAGCCAACTTCTTTTGGAGGGGGTAATGTACCAAGAGACCCAGTACTTC.